This T cell receptor (beta chain) comes out of a study of PD-1 blockade in classical Hodgkin lymphoma. TCRdb's copy holds only in-frame clones and misses some; the assay was immunoSEQ multiplex PCR. The sample contains about 39,000 clones, 69% of which appear only once. The CDR3 runs 12 residues. Germline V gives CDR1 MNHEY, CDR2 SMNVEV (reference sequence). The V end lost 8 bases, the J end lost 6 bases, and 14 bases lay between the germline ends. Every one of the patients relapsed after autologous stem cell transplantation (brentuximab vedotin exposure was variable). Complete response, partial response or progressive disease made up the best responses. Overall study findings and caveats: No one has yet defined what causes the repertoire differences, which may be disease activity or prior therapy. By C4D1, diversity of CD4+ TCRs had risen significantly, whereas that of CD8+ TCRs had not.

In regard to this clone: Its matching antigen is unknown.

The clonotype originates from a human donor with classical Hodgkin lymphoma. The sample consisted of peripheral blood mononuclear cells (PBMCs), taken before the second cycle of nivolumab. The chain links TRBV27 to TRBJ2-7, with D perhaps assigned TRBD1 or TRBD2 (5 bases each). CDR3 nucleotides: TGTGCCAGCTCCATGAGGGGCGGCGAGCAGTACTTC. Amino acid sequence: CASSMRGGEQYF.